Described below is a single T cell receptor beta chain sequence and its context. The antigen is unknown. This CDR3 comprises 18 residues. Trimming removed 0 bases from V and 4 bases from J; junction bases left unmatched: 11. Germline V gene data show CDR1 as SEHNR and CDR2 as FQNEAQ (reference sequence). Separate cDNA molecules each had unique molecular identifiers attached to them. TCRdb reprocessed the 5' RACE reads with MiXCR, giving one entry per CDR3 protein. Of approximately 100,000 distinct CDR3 sequences in the sample, approximately 17% were seen once. The record originates from a study of early T cells in non-severe SARS-CoV-2 infection. The overall study: Chains stayed unpaired after sequencing of bulk RNA from unsorted whole blood.

Study-level points and caveats: Anti-spike CD8 responses were favored in VDJdb matching, and private and CD4 specificities were missed.

This TCR derives from an adult who was a healthcare worker with PCR-confirmed SARS-CoV-2 infection or an uninfected control (not recorded which). This sequence joins TRBV7-9 and TRBJ2-3; 9 nucleotides line up with TRBD1. Sequenced: whole blood. DNA for the CDR3: TGTGCCAGCAGCTTAGCGGGACAGGGCCACGGTGGGGCAGATACGCAGTATTTT. Translated, it gives CASSLAGQGHGGADTQYF.